Described below is a single TCR beta chain sequence and its context. The antigen remains undetermined. CDR1 is MNHNS and CDR2 is SASEGT in the germline V gene. There are 11 residues in the CDR3. V was cut by 10 bases and J by 4 bases, with 10 bases left in between. The entry originates in a study of OX40 agonist ivuxolimab in advanced cancers. Study background: The dose-escalation group included hepatocellular carcinoma, melanoma, renal cell carcinoma and head and neck cancer. Participants, approximately 83% male, averaged around 64 years of age, ranging from 23 to 79. General study findings and limits: On average, a greater number of expanded clones characterised CD8+ T cells relative to CD4+. Clonal expansion from baseline to week 6 occurred in both CD4+ and CD8+ T cells.

Assay used: immunoSEQ multiplex PCR; TCRdb lists only in-frame clones, some missing. The table includes some 76,000 clones, roughly 93% detected once. This sequence originates from an adult with an advanced solid tumor such as melanoma, head and neck, liver or kidney cancer. This chain joins TRBV6-1 and TRBJ2-5, with D perhaps matching TRBD1 (5 bases). Sequenced here: CD4+ or CD8+ T cells sorted from blood, sampled in a trial of the OX40 agonist ivuxolimab. The CDR3 is CAIRRGETQYF. DNA for the CDR3: TGTGCCATCCGTAGGGGAGAGACCCAGTACTTC.